What follows describes a single T cell receptor beta chain. The data are from a study of response to subunit inactivated influenza vaccine. The CDR3 has 14 amino acids. V gave up 2 bases and J gave up 5 bases, with 12 bases separating them. Germline V gives CDR1 DFQATT, CDR2 SNEGSKA (reference sequence). MiXCR was run by TCRdb on the RT-PCR reads, yielding one entry per CDR3 protein. The repertoire consists of around 520,000 distinct CDR3 sequences, with about 25% occurring once and the leading ten covering approximately 2%. The sequences come from CD4+ T cells sorted from PBMCs, collected about 5 days after vaccination. This receptor was identified in a man aged 50 or older who received an inactivated influenza vaccine. The chain links TRBV20-1 to TRBJ2-2; maybe TRBD2 (6 bases). The CDR3 DNA follows: TGCAGTGCTAGACTAGCGCGGGGAACCGGGGAGCTGTTTTTT. Protein product: CSARLARGTGELFF.